This T cell receptor beta chain appears in the sequencing data of a study of beta chain features in type 1 diabetes. The CDR3 has 14 amino acids. Germline CDR1 LGHNT, CDR2 FRNRAP. The V end was cut by 7 bases, the J end by 1 base, with 13 bases between. The entirety of the isolated RNA underwent reverse transcription, so expressed TCRB transcripts were sequenced. Naive, central memory and regulatory T cell samples averaged roughly 3.7 million immunoSEQ reads each. Using immunoSEQ multiplex PCR, the repertoire was profiled, and TCRdb retains in-frame clones only, with some absent. This sample has a few hundred thousand clones, with approximately 30% found just once.

The receptor comes from a man aged 18 to 29 in good health. Input material: naive CD4+ T cells from blood. The chain is built from TRBV12-5 and TRBJ2-5; no definite D call. The CDR3 region is CASAPQQLQETQYF. The CDR3 DNA follows: TGTGCTAGTGCCCCACAGCAGCTCCAAGAGACCCAGTACTTC.